This T cell receptor (beta chain) comes out of a study of T cell repertoires in cytomegalovirus infection. About the research overall: Recently identified HLA-C-restricted CMV epitopes were among the peptides used.

The CDR3 extends over 13 amino acids. Germline V CDR1 and CDR2: MNHNS, SASEGT. V was pared by 4 bases and J by 9 bases, with 13 bases between. TCRdb redid the calling of the reads with MiXCR, one entry per CDR3 protein. The repertoire has around 78,000 distinct CDR3 sequences, 20% to 30% of them found once; the top ten carry approximately 53%. As regards this clonotype: Antigen: not known.

The TCR sequence derives from a human donor in good health (CMV status not recorded). Some clones in this sample may be carry-over from other donors' samples. The chain uses TRBV6-1 and TRBJ2-1, with D perhaps TRBD1 or TRBD2 (5 bases each). The source was CD8+ T cells from cultured PBMCs, collected from culture after CMV antigen stimulation. CDR3 sequence: CASSGQGRGEQFF. DNA of the CDR3: TGTGCCAGCAGTGGCCAGGGACGCGGTGAGCAGTTCTTC.